This is a list of T cell receptor beta chains from one sample in a study of blood T cell repertoires in COVID-19. Sequencing used immunoSEQ multiplex PCR; TCRdb keeps in-frame clones, though not all of them. The repertoire holds 200,000 to 300,000 clones, with about nine tenths as singletons. The sequenced material came from PBMCs or T cells enriched from blood (not recorded which). The receptors shown here come from a woman aged 40-49 years with acute COVID-19. Each CDR3 is given without its conserved first and last residue. Fields, in order: J gene, V gene, CDR3 protein.

j_gene: TRBJ1-1
v_gene: TRBV27
CDR3aa: ASSLSVGENTEAF

j_gene: TRBJ2-2
v_gene: TRBV15
CDR3aa: ATSRGTGFDGGELF

j_gene: TRBJ1-2
v_gene: TRBV11-2
CDR3aa: ASSPLGAGVYGYT

j_gene: TRBJ1-1
v_gene: TRBV29-1
CDR3aa: SVGPRGSMNTEAF

j_gene: TRBJ2-7
v_gene: TRBV3-1/TRBV3-2
CDR3aa: ASSHRTEREGEQY

j_gene: TRBJ2-3
v_gene: TRBV6-1
CDR3aa: ASSEELDRGGGNTDTQY

j_gene: TRBJ1-1
v_gene: TRBV10-3
CDR3aa: AISESSGQATNTEAF

j_gene: TRBJ1-6
v_gene: TRBV4-3
CDR3aa: ASSRSLQGSPLH

j_gene: TRBJ2-3
v_gene: TRBV2
CDR3aa: ASSVSLRLAGDTQY

j_gene: TRBJ2-5
v_gene: TRBV5-1
CDR3aa: ASSLVAGREETQY

j_gene: TRBJ2-5
v_gene: TRBV2
CDR3aa: ARSGAGGQETQY

j_gene: TRBJ2-5
v_gene: TRBV9
CDR3aa: ASSEGLAETKETQY

j_gene: TRBJ2-1
v_gene: TRBV7-3
CDR3aa: ASSNPGQGAQEQF

j_gene: TRBJ1-4
v_gene: TRBV5-8
CDR3aa: ASSADRRRKLF

j_gene: TRBJ1-5
v_gene: TRBV2
CDR3aa: ASSPQPDQPQH

j_gene: TRBJ1-2
v_gene: TRBV11-2
CDR3aa: ASSSRGPYGYT

j_gene: TRBJ2-5
v_gene: TRBV24-1
CDR3aa: ATSADRGIETQY

j_gene: TRBJ2-7
v_gene: TRBV7-9
CDR3aa: ASSFGGTGNEQY

j_gene: TRBJ1-1
v_gene: TRBV5-4
CDR3aa: ASSSPGQGNTEAF

j_gene: TRBJ2-1
v_gene: TRBV11-3
CDR3aa: ASKKRTGGEQF

j_gene: TRBJ1-4
v_gene: TRBV28
CDR3aa: ASSWGQTGRNEKLF

j_gene: TRBJ1-4
v_gene: TRBV4-3
CDR3aa: ASSQVWAGNEKLF

j_gene: TRBJ1-2
v_gene: TRBV7-8
CDR3aa: ASSLNDGQANYGYT

j_gene: TRBJ2-1
v_gene: TRBV19
CDR3aa: ATRDSGVKGEQF